This T cell receptor (beta chain) was documented in a study of blood T cell repertoires in COVID-19. Study-level background: Researchers got acute and convalescent COVID-19 samples from the United States, Italy and Spain.

There are 14 residues in the CDR3. The V gene end was trimmed by 6 bases and the J gene end by 6 bases; junction bases not matched to a gene: 6. Germline loops: CDR1 LNHDA, CDR2 SQIVND (reference sequence). Data came from immunoSEQ multiplex PCR; TCRdb stores just in-frame clones and leaves some out. This sample has hundreds of thousands of clones, with around 86% found just once. The sample was peripheral blood. The V gene is TRBV19, the J gene TRBJ2-7; 12 bases agree with TRBD1. The clonotype originates from a man aged 50-60 years with COVID-19, enrolled during active disease. Here the CDR3 DNA reads TGTGCCAGTAGGTCGGGACAGGGGGCTCGCGAGCAGTACTTC. Amino acid sequence: CASRSGQGAREQYF.